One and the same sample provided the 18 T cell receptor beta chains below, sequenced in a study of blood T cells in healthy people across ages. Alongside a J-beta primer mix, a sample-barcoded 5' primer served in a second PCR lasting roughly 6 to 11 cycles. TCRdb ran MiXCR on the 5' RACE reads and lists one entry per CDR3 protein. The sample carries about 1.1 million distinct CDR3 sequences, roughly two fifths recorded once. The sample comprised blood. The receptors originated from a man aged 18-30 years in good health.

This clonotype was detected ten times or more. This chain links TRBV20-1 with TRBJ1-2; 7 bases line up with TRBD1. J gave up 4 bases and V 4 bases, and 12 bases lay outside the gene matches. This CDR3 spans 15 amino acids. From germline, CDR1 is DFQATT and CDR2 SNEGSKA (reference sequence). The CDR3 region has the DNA TGCAGTGCTAATAACCAGGGACAGCCCCTCTATGGCTACACCTTC. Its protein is CSANNQGQPLYGYTF.

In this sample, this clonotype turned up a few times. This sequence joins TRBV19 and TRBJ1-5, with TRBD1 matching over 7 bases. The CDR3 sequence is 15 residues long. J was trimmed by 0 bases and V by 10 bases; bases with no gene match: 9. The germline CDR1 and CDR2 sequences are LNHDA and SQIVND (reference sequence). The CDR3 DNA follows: TGTGCCACTCGGACAGGTGGTTATAGCAATCAGCCCCAGCATTTT. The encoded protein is CATRTGGYSNQPQHF.

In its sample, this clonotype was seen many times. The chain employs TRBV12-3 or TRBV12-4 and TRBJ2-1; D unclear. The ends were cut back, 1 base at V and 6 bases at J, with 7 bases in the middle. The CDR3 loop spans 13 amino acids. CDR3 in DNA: TGTGCCAGCAGTTTAGGTTCAGTCAATGAGCAGTTCTTC. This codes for CASSLGSVNEQFF.

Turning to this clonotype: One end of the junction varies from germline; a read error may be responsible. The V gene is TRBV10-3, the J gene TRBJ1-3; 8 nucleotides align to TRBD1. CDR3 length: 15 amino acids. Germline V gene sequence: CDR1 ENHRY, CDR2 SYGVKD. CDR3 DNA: TGTGCCATCAGTACACAGGGGGGAAAAGGAAACGCCATATATTTT. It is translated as CAISTQGGKGNAIYF.

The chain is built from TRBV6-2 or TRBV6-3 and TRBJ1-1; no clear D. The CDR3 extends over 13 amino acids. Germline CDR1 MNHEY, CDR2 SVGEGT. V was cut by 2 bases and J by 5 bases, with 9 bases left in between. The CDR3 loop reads CASSYTLGTEAFF. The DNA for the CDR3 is TGTGCCAGCAGTTACACCCTGGGAACTGAAGCTTTCTTT.

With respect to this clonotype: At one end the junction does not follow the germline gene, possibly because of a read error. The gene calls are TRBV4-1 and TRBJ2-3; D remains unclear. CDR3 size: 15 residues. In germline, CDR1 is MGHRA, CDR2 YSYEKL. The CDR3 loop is CVSSQDEYGADTQYF. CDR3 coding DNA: TGCGTCAGCAGCCAAGATGAGTATGGAGCGGATACGCAGTATTTT.

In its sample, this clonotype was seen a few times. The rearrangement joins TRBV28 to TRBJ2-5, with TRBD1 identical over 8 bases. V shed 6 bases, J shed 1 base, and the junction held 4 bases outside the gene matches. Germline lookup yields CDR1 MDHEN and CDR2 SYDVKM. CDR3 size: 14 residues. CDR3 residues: CASSHDRGQETQYF. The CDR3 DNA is TGTGCCAGCAGCCACGACAGGGGCCAAGAGACCCAGTACTTC.

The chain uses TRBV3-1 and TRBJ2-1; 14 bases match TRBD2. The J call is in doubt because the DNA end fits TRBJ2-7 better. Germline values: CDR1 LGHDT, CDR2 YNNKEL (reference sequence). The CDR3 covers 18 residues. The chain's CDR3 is CASSQKRTSGGFSYEQYF. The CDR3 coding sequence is TGTGCCAGCAGCCAAAAGAGGACTAGCGGGGGGTTCTCCTACGAGCAGTACTTC.

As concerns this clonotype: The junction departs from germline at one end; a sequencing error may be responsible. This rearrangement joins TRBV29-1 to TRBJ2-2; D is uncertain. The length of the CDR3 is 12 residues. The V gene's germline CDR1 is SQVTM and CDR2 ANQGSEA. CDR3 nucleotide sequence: TGCAGCGCTGAAGGTTGGACCGGGGAGCTGTTTTTT. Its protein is CSAEGWTGELFF.

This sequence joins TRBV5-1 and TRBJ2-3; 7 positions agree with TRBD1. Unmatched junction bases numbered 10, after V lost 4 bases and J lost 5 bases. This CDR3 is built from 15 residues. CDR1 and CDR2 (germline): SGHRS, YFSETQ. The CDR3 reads CASSLKDRAIDTQYF. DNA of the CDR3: TGCGCCAGCAGCCTGAAAGACAGGGCGATAGATACGCAGTATTTT.

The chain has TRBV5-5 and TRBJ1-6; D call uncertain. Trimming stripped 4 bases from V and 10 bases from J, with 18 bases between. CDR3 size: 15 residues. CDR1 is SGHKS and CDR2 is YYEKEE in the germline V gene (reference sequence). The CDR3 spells CASSPSPDLESPLHF. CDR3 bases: TGTGCCAGCAGCCCATCCCCGGACTTGGAATCACCCCTCCACTTT.

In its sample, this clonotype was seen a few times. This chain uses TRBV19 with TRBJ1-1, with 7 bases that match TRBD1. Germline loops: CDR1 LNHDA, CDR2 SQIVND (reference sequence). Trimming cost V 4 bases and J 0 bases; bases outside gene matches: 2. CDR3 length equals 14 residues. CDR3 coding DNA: TGTGCCAGTAGTAAGGGACAGTTGAACACTGAAGCTTTCTTT. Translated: CASSKGQLNTEAFF. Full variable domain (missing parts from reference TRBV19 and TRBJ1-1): DGGITQSPKYLFRKEGQNVTLSCEQNLNHDAMYWYRQDPGQGLRLIYYSQIVNDFQKGDIAEGYSVSREKKESFPLTVTSAQKNPTAFYLCASSKGQLNTEAFFGQGTRLTVV.

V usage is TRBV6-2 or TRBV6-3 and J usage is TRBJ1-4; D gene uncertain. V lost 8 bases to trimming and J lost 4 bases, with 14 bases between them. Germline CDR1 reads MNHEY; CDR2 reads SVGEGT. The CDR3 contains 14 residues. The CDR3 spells CASRSLGLNEKLFF. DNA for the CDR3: TGTGCCAGCCGGAGCTTAGGCCTTAATGAAAAACTGTTTTTT.

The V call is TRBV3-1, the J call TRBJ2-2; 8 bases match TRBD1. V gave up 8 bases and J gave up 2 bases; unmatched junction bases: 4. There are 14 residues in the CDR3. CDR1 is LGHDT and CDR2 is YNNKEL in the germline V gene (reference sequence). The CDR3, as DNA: TGTGCCAGCGAAGGACAGGGAAACACCGGGGAGCTGTTTTTT. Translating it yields CASEGQGNTGELFF.

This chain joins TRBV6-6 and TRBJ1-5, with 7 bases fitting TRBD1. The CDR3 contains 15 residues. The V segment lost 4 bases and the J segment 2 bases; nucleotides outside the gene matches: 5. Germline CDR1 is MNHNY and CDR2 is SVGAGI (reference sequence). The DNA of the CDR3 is TGTGCCAGCAGTTTCACCGGGACAGGCAATCAGCCCCAGCATTTT. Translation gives CASSFTGTGNQPQHF.

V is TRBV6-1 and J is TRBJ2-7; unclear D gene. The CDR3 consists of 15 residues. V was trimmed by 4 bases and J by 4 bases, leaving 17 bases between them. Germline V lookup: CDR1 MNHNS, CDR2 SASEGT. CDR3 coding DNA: TGTGCCAGCAGTGTAAGAGATGACGGTCTATACGAGCAGTACTTC. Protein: CASSVRDDGLYEQYF.

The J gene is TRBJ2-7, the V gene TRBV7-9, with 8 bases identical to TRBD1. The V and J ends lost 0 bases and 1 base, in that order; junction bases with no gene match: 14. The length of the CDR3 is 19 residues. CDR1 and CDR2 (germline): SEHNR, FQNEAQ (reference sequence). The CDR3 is CASSLAPGQDTHLSYEQYF. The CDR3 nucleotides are TGTGCCAGCAGCTTAGCCCCGGGACAGGACACTCATCTTTCCTACGAGCAGTACTTC.

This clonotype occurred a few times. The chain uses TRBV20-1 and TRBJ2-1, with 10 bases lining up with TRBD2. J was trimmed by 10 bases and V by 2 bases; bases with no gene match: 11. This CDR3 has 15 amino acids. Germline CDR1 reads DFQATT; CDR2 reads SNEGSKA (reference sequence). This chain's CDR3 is CSARKPGAGGSEQFF. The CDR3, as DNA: TGCAGTGCTAGAAAACCTGGAGCGGGGGGGTCCGAGCAGTTCTTC.